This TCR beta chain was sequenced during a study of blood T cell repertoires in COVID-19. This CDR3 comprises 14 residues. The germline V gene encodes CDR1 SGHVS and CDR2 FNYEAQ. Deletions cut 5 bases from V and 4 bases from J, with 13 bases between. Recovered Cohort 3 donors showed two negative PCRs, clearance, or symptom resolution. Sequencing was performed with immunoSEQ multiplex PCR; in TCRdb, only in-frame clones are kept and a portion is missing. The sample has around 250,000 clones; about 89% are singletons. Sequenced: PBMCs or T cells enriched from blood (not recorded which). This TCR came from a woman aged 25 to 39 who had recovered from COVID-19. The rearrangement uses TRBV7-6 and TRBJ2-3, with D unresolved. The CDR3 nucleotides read TGTGCCAGCAGCCCCGACACTTATGCAGATACGCAGTATTTT. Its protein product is CASSPDTYADTQYF.